This TCR beta chain comes out of a study of vaccination and CD4 T cells after COVID-19. Study summary: SARS-CoV-2 was confirmed by nasal swab PCR; disease was mild in some ten, severe in one. Median draw time for post-COVID samples was 95 to 110 days post-diagnosis (range 35 to 161). The post-vaccine samples came a median 72 days after dose two (range 14 to 241).

The CDR3 totals 13 residues. Looked up from germline, CDR1 is SGDLS and CDR2 is YYNGEE. V was clipped by 3 bases and J by 5 bases, with 11 bases between them. As to treatment: approximately nine-day PBMC culture with coronavirus spike peptide pools or control peptides (ViraFEST assay). Cultured CD4+ T cell DNA underwent sequencing with the Oncomine TCR Beta short-read assay. TCRdb processed the PCR reads anew with MiXCR; each CDR3 protein has one entry. The table shows 9,500 to 13,000 distinct CDR3 sequences, with less than 75% occurring only once. Worth noting for this clonotype: Its target is not known.

The receptor was isolated from a human donor who had recovered from COVID-19. Material for sequencing was CD4+ T cells from blood, cultured in vitro. The rearrangement uses TRBV9 and TRBJ1-2; D perhaps matches TRBD1 (5 bases). CDR3 protein: CASSATGTYGYTF. DNA for the CDR3: TGTGCCAGCAGCGCAACCGGGACGTATGGCTACACCTTC.